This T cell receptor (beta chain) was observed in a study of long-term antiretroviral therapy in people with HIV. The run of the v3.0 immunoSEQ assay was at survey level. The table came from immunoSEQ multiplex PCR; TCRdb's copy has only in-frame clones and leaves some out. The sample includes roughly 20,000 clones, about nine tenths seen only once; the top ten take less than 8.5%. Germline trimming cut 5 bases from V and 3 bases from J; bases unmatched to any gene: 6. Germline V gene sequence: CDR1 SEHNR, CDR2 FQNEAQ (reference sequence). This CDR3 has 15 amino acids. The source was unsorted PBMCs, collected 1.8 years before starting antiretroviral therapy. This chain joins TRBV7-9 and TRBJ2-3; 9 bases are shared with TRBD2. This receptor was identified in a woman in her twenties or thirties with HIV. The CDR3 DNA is TGTGCCAGCAGCCCCCGGCTAGCGGGGACAGATACGCAGTATTTT. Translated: CASSPRLAGTDTQYF.